The 13 T cell receptor beta chains presented below share a single source sample, sequenced in a study of cytomegalovirus exposure and HLA in healthy donors. With 60 Vbeta and 13 Jbeta primers, the PCR was carried out. Profiling relied on immunoSEQ multiplex PCR, and the TCRdb table lists in-frame clones only, not all of them. Of 150,000 to 200,000 clones listed, over 75% were seen once; the top ten hold approximately 2%. Sequences were obtained from PBMCs. These receptor sequences come from a human donor in good health.

This clone was seen once. This chain connects TRBV5-1 to TRBJ2-7; a possible D gene is TRBD1 (5 bases). This CDR3 contains 15 residues. Looked up from germline, CDR1 is SGHRS and CDR2 is YFSETQ. The ends were cut back, 0 bases at V and 3 bases at J, with 13 bases in the middle. The CDR3 loop reads CASSLAVGASYEQYF. CDR3 in DNA: TGCGCCAGCAGCTTGGCTGTTGGGGCTAGCTACGAGCAGTACTTC.

The chain employs TRBV13 and TRBJ2-2; no definite D call. The V gene lost 5 bases and the J gene lost 6 bases, with 16 bases spanning the gap. Germline assignment: CDR1 PRHDT and CDR2 FYEKMQ (reference sequence). The CDR3 is 15 residues long. In nucleotides, the CDR3 is TGTGCCAGCAGCCATAGTACCGCCTTTTCCGGGGAGCTGTTTTTT. This sequence encodes CASSHSTAFSGELFF.

The chain employs TRBV4-3 and TRBJ1-1; D is ambiguous. The germline gives CDR1 LGHNA, CDR2 YSLEER. There are 15 residues in the CDR3. V was trimmed by 0 bases and J by 3 bases, leaving 11 bases between them. CDR3 sequence reads: CASSQDGEEYTEAFF. DNA of the CDR3: TGCGCCAGCAGCCAAGATGGTGAGGAATACACTGAAGCTTTCTTT.

The V call is TRBV19, the J call TRBJ2-3; 9 positions agree with TRBD1. V shed 5 bases, J shed 8 bases, and the junction held 5 bases outside the gene matches. Germline V gene lookup returns CDR1 LNHDA and CDR2 SQIVND (reference sequence). CDR3 length: 13 residues. For the CDR3, the DNA is TGTGCCAGTAGTCCGAAGACAGGGGGTACGCAGTATTTT. Amino acids: CASSPKTGGTQYF.

V usage is TRBV9 and J usage is TRBJ1-2; 8 bases match TRBD1. Germline CDR1 is SGDLS and CDR2 is YYNGEE. J lost 2 bases, V lost 3 bases, and 9 bases had no gene match. This CDR3 contains 16 residues. This CDR3 reads CASSADPGQANYGYTF. Here the CDR3 DNA reads TGTGCCAGCAGCGCCGACCCGGGACAGGCAAACTATGGCTACACCTTC.

This clone was seen a few times. This chain uses TRBV10-3 with TRBJ1-1; D is perhaps TRBD1 (5 bases). V dropped 10 bases and J dropped 1 base, with 13 bases sitting between them. CDR1 is ENHRY and CDR2 is SYGVKD in the germline V gene. CDR3 size: 13 residues. CDR3 sequence reads: CATGTGENTEAFF. The DNA for the CDR3 is TGTGCCACAGGGACGGGGGAGAACACTGAAGCTTTCTTT.

This chain uses TRBV4-1 with TRBJ2-2; 8 bases map to TRBD1. CDR1 is MGHRA and CDR2 is YSYEKL in the germline V gene. This CDR3 comprises 14 residues. The J segment lost 8 bases and the V segment lost 3 bases, leaving 5 bases of the junction unmatched. The CDR3 DNA reads as TGCGCCAGCAGCCACATGGACAGGGCGGGGGAGCTGTTTTTT. Its protein is CASSHMDRAGELFF.

The J gene is TRBJ1-3, the V gene TRBV6-6; D remains ambiguous. The CDR3 loop spans 15 amino acids. Germline CDR1 reads MNHNY; CDR2 reads SVGAGI (reference sequence). Trimming removed 5 bases at V and 0 bases at J, with 11 bases between. DNA for the CDR3: TGTGCCAGCAGTCGAGGGCAACGCTCTGGAAACACCATATATTTT. Amino acids: CASSRGQRSGNTIYF.

The genes are TRBV18 and TRBJ2-3; 9 bases map to TRBD2. Losses at the gene ends were 4 bases for V and 2 bases for J; bases not matched to a gene: 1. This CDR3 has 14 residues. The germline V gene has CDR1 KGHSH and CDR2 LQKENI. CDR3 sequence: CASSQRGDTDTQYF. In DNA form, the CDR3 reads TGTGCCAGCTCACAGCGGGGGGACACAGATACGCAGTATTTT.

The V and J genes are TRBV7-9 and TRBJ1-5; weak D call: TRBD1 (6 bases). The CDR3 is 15 residues long. The V gene lost 2 bases and the J gene lost 4 bases, with 12 bases spanning the gap. Germline V gene data show CDR1 as SEHNR and CDR2 as FQNEAQ (reference sequence). CDR3 bases: TGTGCCAGCAGCTTATGGGGGGGGGCGAATCAGCCCCAGCATTTT. It is translated as CASSLWGGANQPQHF. The variable domain in full, with the rest retrieved from reference TRBV7-9 and TRBJ1-5, is DTGVSQNPRHKITKRGQNVTFRCDPISEHNRLYWYRQTLGQGPEFLTYFQNEAQLEKSRLLSDRFSAERPKGSFSTLEIQRTEQGDSAMYLCASSLWGGANQPQHFGDGTRLSIL.

As regards this clone: Other DNA sequences from this sample encode an identical CDR3 as well. The chain employs TRBV9 and TRBJ1-2; 8 bases align to TRBD1. The CDR3 extends over 14 amino acids. Germline loops: CDR1 SGDLS, CDR2 YYNGEE. Germline trimming cut 0 bases from V and 5 bases from J; bases unmatched to any gene: 3. CDR3 sequence: CASSVAGQGYGYTF. DNA of the CDR3: TGTGCCAGCAGCGTAGCTGGACAGGGATATGGCTACACCTTC.

The rearrangement uses TRBV18 and TRBJ2-6; TRBD1 might be the D (5 bases). The CDR3 is made up of 15 amino acids. V was trimmed by 0 bases and J by 2 bases, leaving 5 bases between them. The germline gives CDR1 KGHSH, CDR2 LQKENI. The CDR3: CASSPPTAGANVLTF. The CDR3 DNA reads as TGTGCCAGCTCACCACCGACAGCTGGGGCCAACGTCCTGACTTTC.

The chain joins TRBV28 to TRBJ1-2; tentative D call: TRBD1 (5 bases). Germline assignment: CDR1 MDHEN and CDR2 SYDVKM. The CDR3 spans 12 residues. The V and J ends lost 6 bases and 12 bases respectively, with 17 bases between them. The CDR3 protein is CASSHLGGGDTF. CDR3 nucleotide sequence: TGTGCCAGCAGCCACCTTGGGGGGGGAGACACCTTC.